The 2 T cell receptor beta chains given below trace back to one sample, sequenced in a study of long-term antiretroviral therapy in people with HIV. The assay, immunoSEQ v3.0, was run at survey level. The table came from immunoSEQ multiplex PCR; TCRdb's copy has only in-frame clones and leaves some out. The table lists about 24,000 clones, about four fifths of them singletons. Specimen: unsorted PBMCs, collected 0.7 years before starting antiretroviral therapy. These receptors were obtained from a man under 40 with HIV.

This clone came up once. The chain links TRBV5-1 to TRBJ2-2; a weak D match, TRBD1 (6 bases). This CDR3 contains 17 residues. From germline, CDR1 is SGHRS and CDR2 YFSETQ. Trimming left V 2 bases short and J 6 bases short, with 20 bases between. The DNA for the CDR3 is TGCGCCAGCAGCTTATACCGGGAACAGGGTGGTCCCGGGGAGCTGTTTTTT. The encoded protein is CASSLYREQGGPGELFF.

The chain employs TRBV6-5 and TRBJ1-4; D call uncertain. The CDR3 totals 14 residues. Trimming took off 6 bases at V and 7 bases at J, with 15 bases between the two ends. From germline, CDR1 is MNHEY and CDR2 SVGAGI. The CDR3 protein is CASSLGSWGEKLFF. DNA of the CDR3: TGTGCCAGCAGCCTAGGGTCTTGGGGTGAAAAACTGTTTTTT.